The next 7 T cell receptor beta chains were all read from a single sample in a study of blood T cell repertoires in COVID-19. Only in-frame clones appear in the TCRdb table, and some are missing; sequencing was by immunoSEQ multiplex PCR. The sample lists about 320,000 clones; over 85% were seen once. Sample: peripheral blood. The receptors come from a woman aged 25-40 years with COVID-19, enrolled during active disease.

In its sample, this clone was seen once. This chain uses TRBV4-1 with TRBJ1-5; tentative D call: TRBD1 (5 bases). Germline CDR1 reads MGHRA; CDR2 reads YSYEKL. V gave up 0 bases and J gave up 4 bases, with 10 bases separating them. The CDR3 has 15 residues. CDR3 in DNA: TGCGCCAGCAGCCAAGATACGGGGGGTAATCAGCCCCAGCATTTT. The encoded protein is CASSQDTGGNQPQHF.

This clone was seen only once. V and J are TRBV5-1 and TRBJ2-2; no definite D call. Germline V gene lookup returns CDR1 SGHRS and CDR2 YFSETQ. CDR3 length equals 12 residues. Deletions cut 0 bases from V and 9 bases from J, with 6 bases between. CDR3 protein: CASSLGSRELFF. DNA of the CDR3: TGCGCCAGCAGCTTGGGTTCTAGGGAGCTGTTTTTT. The variable domain in full, with the rest retrieved from reference TRBV5-1 and TRBJ2-2, is KAGVTQTPRYLIKTRGQQVTLSCSPISGHRSVSWYQQTPGQGLQFLFEYFSETQRNKGNFPGRFSGRQFSNSRSEMNVSTLELGDSALYLCASSLGSRELFFGEGSRLTVL.

This chain joins TRBV5-1 and TRBJ1-1; D is unclear. V was pared by 0 bases and J by 0 bases, with 9 bases between. The CDR3 is 15 amino acids. CDR1 is SGHRS, CDR2 YFSETQ, per germline. The CDR3 protein is CASSLEAVMNTEAFF. CDR3 DNA sequence: TGCGCCAGCAGCTTGGAGGCGGTTATGAACACTGAAGCTTTCTTT.

The rearrangement links TRBV19 to TRBJ1-5, with TRBD1 matching 9 bases. Germline V gene sequence: CDR1 LNHDA, CDR2 SQIVND (reference sequence). The trim removed 6 bases at V and 6 bases at J, leaving 6 bases unmatched. The CDR3 extends over 14 amino acids. The CDR3 bases are TGTGCCAGTAGCATGACAGGGGGACGTCAGCCCCAGCATTTT. Its translation is CASSMTGGRQPQHF. The whole variable domain, remainder taken from reference TRBV19 and TRBJ1-5, is DGGITQSPKYLFRKEGQNVTLSCEQNLNHDAMYWYRQDPGQGLRLIYYSQIVNDFQKGDIAEGYSVSREKKESFPLTVTSAQKNPTAFYLCASSMTGGRQPQHFGDGTRLSIL.

This clone was detected a few times. This chain uses TRBV10-1 with TRBJ1-1; a possible D gene is TRBD1 (6 bases). V was clipped by 9 bases and J by 10 bases, with 18 bases between them. CDR3 size: 12 residues. CDR1 and CDR2 (germline): WNHNN, SYGVQD (reference sequence). DNA for the CDR3: TGCGCCAGTCTTGGACAGATTGTGATAGCTTTCTTT. Protein product: CASLGQIVIAFF.

This clone was detected once. The rearrangement joins TRBV2 to TRBJ1-6; 10 positions match TRBD1. This CDR3 spans 16 amino acids. Germline-derived CDR1 and CDR2 are SNHLY and FYNNEI. V dropped 6 bases and J dropped 7; count of bases not matched to a gene: 9. CDR3 DNA sequence: TGTGCCAGCAGGCTCCGGGACAGGGGACAGAATTCACCCCTCCACTTT. Its protein product is CASRLRDRGQNSPLHF.

About this clone: Other DNA sequences within the sample encode an identical CDR3. The V and J genes are TRBV5-1 and TRBJ1-2; 9 bases line up with TRBD1. Germline lookup yields CDR1 SGHRS and CDR2 YFSETQ. This CDR3 is 14 amino acids long. V gave up 4 bases and J gave up 8 bases; unmatched junction bases: 9. The CDR3 sequence: CASSVPGTGYGYTF. The DNA for the CDR3 is TGCGCCAGCAGCGTACCCGGGACAGGGTACGGCTACACCTTC.